These T cell receptor beta chains were read from a single sample in a study of identical twins. MiXCR, applied by TCRdb to the 5' RACE reads, yields one record per CDR3 protein. The sample carries about 530,000 distinct CDR3 sequences, under 25% recorded once. These data are also associated with another study on yellow fever vaccine responses in identical twins.

Sequencing used CD4+ T cells sorted from blood. All receptors come from a young woman in good health. The CDR3 runs from the conserved cysteine through the conserved F or W. Fields, in order: D gene, V gene, J gene, clone size, CDR3 protein, CDR3 DNA. The D gene is left open where the match is weak. Clone size is shown for a subset of rows, as once, few, many or a class of expanded clone.

NA	TRBV29-1	TRBJ1-1	few	CSVEDHINTEAFF	TGCAGCGTTGAAGATCATATAAACACTGAAGCTTTCTTT
TRBD1	TRBV11-2	TRBJ2-3	few	CASSPGSGRGNTQYF	TGTGCCAGCAGCCCAGGGTCGGGCAGGGGGAATACGCAGTATTTT
TRBD2	TRBV12-3/TRBV12-4	TRBJ2-7	NA	CASSFMTSGAYEQYF	TGTGCCAGCAGTTTTATGACTAGCGGAGCCTACGAGCAGTACTTC
TRBD1	TRBV12-3/TRBV12-4	TRBJ1-2	many	CASSFGDSYNYGYTF	TGTGCCAGCAGTTTCGGGGACAGCTACAACTATGGCTACACCTTC
NA	TRBV6-1	TRBJ2-3	NA	CASSPRGALGTDTQYF	TGTGCCAGCAGTCCCAGGGGGGCCCTCGGCACAGATACGCAGTATTTT
NA	TRBV12-3/TRBV12-4	TRBJ2-2	many	CASSLLGGNGELFF	TGTGCCAGCAGTTTGCTGGGTGGGAACGGGGAGCTGTTTTTT
NA	TRBV9	TRBJ2-1	few	CASSVSSPYNEQFF	TGTGCCAGCAGCGTATCTTCTCCCTACAATGAGCAGTTCTTC
TRBD2	TRBV20-1	TRBJ2-3	few	CSAALAGKTDTQYF	TGCAGTGCAGCCCTAGCGGGAAAGACAGATACGCAGTATTTT
NA	TRBV10-3	TRBJ1-1	NA	CAISDGRGNTEAFF	TGTGCCATCAGTGACGGCAGGGGGAACACTGAAGCTTTCTTT
TRBD2	TRBV7-2	TRBJ2-1	NA	CASSSGLAGGWEQFF	TGTGCCAGCAGCTCAGGACTAGCGGGAGGGTGGGAGCAGTTCTTC
NA	TRBV12-3/TRBV12-4	TRBJ1-4	NA	CASKGGALEKLFF	TGTGCCAGCAAAGGGGGGGCTCTGGAAAAACTGTTTTTT
NA	TRBV15	TRBJ2-7	NA	CATSRDGLKQYF	TGTGCCACCAGCAGAGACGGCCTGAAGCAGTACTTC
TRBD2	TRBV2	TRBJ2-2	NA	CASRQRENTGELFF	TGTGCCAGCCGCCAGCGGGAGAACACCGGGGAGCTGTTTTTT